This TCR beta chain was identified during a study of naive and memory T cell subsets. Findings and caveats of the study: In naive cells, over 90% of TCR sequences were seen only once. Diversity fell and Gini index rose from naive through CM, EM, EMRA. A few larger clonotypes appeared in naive repertoires, especially CD8, possibly memory cells re-expressing CD45RA.

Only a few counts were recorded for this clonotype. As yet, its antigen is unknown. Looked up from germline, CDR1 is SGHKS and CDR2 is YYEKEE (reference sequence). The CDR3 sequence is 15 residues long. Unmatched junction bases numbered 2, after V lost 0 bases and J lost 3 bases. Two oligonucleotides, mixed equimolar, formed the beta constant-region primer covering TRBC1 and TRBC2. The ligated cDNA underwent four PCR rounds using SP2 and nested alpha and beta constant-region primers. TCRdb fed the UMI-ligation and nested PCR reads into MiXCR, producing one record per CDR3 protein. The sample includes 150,000 or so distinct CDR3 sequences, 22% of them seen just once.

The chain links TRBV5-5 to TRBJ2-1; 8 nucleotides match TRBD2. Sequencing input: naive CD4+ T cells from blood. This TCR derives from a human donor in good health. This CDR3 reads CASSLDGRGYNEQFF. As DNA, the CDR3 is TGTGCCAGCAGCTTGGACGGGAGGGGCTACAATGAGCAGTTCTTC.